A selection of T cell receptor beta chains follows, all from one sample in a study of T-cell memory formation after mild COVID-19. TCRdb re-analysed the 5' RACE reads in MiXCR, keeping a single row per CDR3 protein. The table includes 550,000 to 700,000 distinct CDR3 sequences, approximately 19% detected once. The sequenced material came from PBMCs or a T cell subset sorted from them (not recorded which). The source is an adult woman who had mild COVID-19 (a few samples of this study predate the infection). Cell type and time point are not known. CDR3s include the opening cysteine and the closing phenylalanine or tryptophan. D genes are given only for firm matches. Some rows mark clone size as missing; the rest say once, few, many or name a class of expanded clone.

abundance: few; d_gene: .; j_gene: TRBJ1-2; v_gene: TRBV20-1; CDR3aa: CSARGGVAYGYTF; CDR3nt: TGCAGTGCTAGAGGGGGGGTAGCATATGGCTACACCTTC
abundance: .; d_gene: .; j_gene: TRBJ2-3; v_gene: TRBV15; CDR3aa: CATSRDVLGTDTQYF; CDR3nt: TGTGCCACCAGCAGAGACGTTCTAGGCACAGATACGCAGTATTTT
abundance: .; d_gene: .; j_gene: TRBJ1-1; v_gene: TRBV12-5; CDR3aa: CASGLDGLTAFF; CDR3nt: TGTGCTAGTGGTTTGGATGGACTCACGGCTTTCTTT
abundance: few; d_gene: TRBD2; j_gene: TRBJ2-3; v_gene: TRBV11-2; CDR3aa: CASRGGEFSTDTQYF; CDR3nt: TGTGCCAGCCGCGGGGGGGAATTTTCCACAGATACGCAGTATTTT
abundance: .; d_gene: .; j_gene: TRBJ1-1; v_gene: TRBV15; CDR3aa: CATSRDRAVHTEAFF; CDR3nt: TGTGCCACCAGCAGAGATAGGGCGGTCCACACTGAAGCTTTCTTT
abundance: .; d_gene: .; j_gene: TRBJ1-1; v_gene: TRBV12-3/TRBV12-4; CDR3aa: CASSSRGGGTEAFF; CDR3nt: TGTGCCAGCAGTTCCAGGGGTGGGGGCACTGAAGCTTTCTTT
abundance: .; d_gene: .; j_gene: TRBJ2-7; v_gene: TRBV5-5; CDR3aa: CASRRGVGEQYF; CDR3nt: TGTGCCAGCAGAAGGGGGGTGGGCGAGCAGTACTTC
abundance: few; d_gene: .; j_gene: TRBJ2-7; v_gene: TRBV9; CDR3aa: CASSPRSAHSYEQYF; CDR3nt: TGTGCCAGCAGCCCCCGGTCAGCGCACTCCTACGAGCAGTACTTC
abundance: .; d_gene: TRBD1; j_gene: TRBJ2-7; v_gene: TRBV9; CDR3aa: CASSPYRDDRGLYEQYF; CDR3nt: TGTGCCAGCAGCCCATATAGAGACGACAGGGGGTTATACGAGCAGTACTTC
abundance: few; d_gene: .; j_gene: TRBJ2-1; v_gene: TRBV6-2/TRBV6-3; CDR3aa: CASSYVLAPSSYNEQFF; CDR3nt: TGTGCCAGCAGTTACGTCTTAGCGCCAAGCTCCTACAATGAGCAGTTCTTC
abundance: .; d_gene: .; j_gene: TRBJ2-5; v_gene: TRBV19; CDR3aa: CASRARGQETQYF; CDR3nt: TGTGCCAGTAGGGCCAGGGGCCAAGAGACCCAGTACTTC
abundance: many; d_gene: .; j_gene: TRBJ2-3; v_gene: TRBV24-1; CDR3aa: CATSDSGRSFLHF; CDR3nt: TGTGCCACCAGTGACTCCGGACGGTCTTTTCTGCATTTT
abundance: few; d_gene: TRBD2; j_gene: TRBJ2-1; v_gene: TRBV6-2/TRBV6-3; CDR3aa: CASSYRLAGVVNEQFF; CDR3nt: TGTGCCAGCAGTTACCGACTAGCGGGAGTGGTGAATGAGCAGTTCTTC
abundance: few; d_gene: .; j_gene: TRBJ1-1; v_gene: TRBV29-1; CDR3aa: CSVEGRDGVNTEAFF; CDR3nt: TGCAGCGTTGAGGGCAGGGACGGGGTGAACACTGAAGCTTTCTTT
abundance: .; d_gene: TRBD1; j_gene: TRBJ1-2; v_gene: TRBV23-1; CDR3aa: CAGRCRGLPTPDGYTF; CDR3nt: TGCGCCGGCCGTTGCAGGGGGTTACCTACCCCCGATGGCTACACCTTC
abundance: .; d_gene: .; j_gene: TRBJ1-2; v_gene: TRBV28; CDR3aa: CASSFTVRVGYTF; CDR3nt: TGTGCCAGCAGTTTCACAGTCCGGGTTGGCTACACCTTC
abundance: few; d_gene: TRBD1; j_gene: TRBJ2-3; v_gene: TRBV12-3/TRBV12-4; CDR3aa: CASSFEGQTDTQYF; CDR3nt: TGTGCCAGCAGTTTTGAGGGACAGACAGATACGCAGTATTTT
abundance: many; d_gene: TRBD2; j_gene: TRBJ2-1; v_gene: TRBV5-4; CDR3aa: CASSGGGSSYNEQFF; CDR3nt: TGTGCCAGCAGCGGCGGGGGGAGCTCCTACAATGAGCAGTTCTTC
abundance: few; d_gene: .; j_gene: TRBJ2-7; v_gene: TRBV5-1; CDR3aa: CASSLAPSAVYEQYF; CDR3nt: TGCGCCAGCAGCTTGGCCCCTAGCGCGGTCTACGAGCAGTACTTC
abundance: many; d_gene: .; j_gene: TRBJ2-7; v_gene: TRBV5-1; CDR3aa: CASSLLGLDEQYF; CDR3nt: TGCGCCAGCAGCTTGCTGGGACTCGACGAGCAGTACTTC
abundance: .; d_gene: TRBD1; j_gene: TRBJ2-2; v_gene: TRBV24-1; CDR3aa: CATSDTGTGFGGELFF; CDR3nt: TGTGCCACCAGTGACACCGGGACAGGGTTTGGCGGGGAGCTGTTTTTT
abundance: few; d_gene: .; j_gene: TRBJ1-2; v_gene: TRBV5-1; CDR3aa: CASSQGSYNYGYTF; CDR3nt: TGCGCCAGCTCCCAGGGCAGCTATAACTATGGCTACACCTTC
abundance: few; d_gene: .; j_gene: TRBJ2-7; v_gene: TRBV7-2; CDR3aa: CASSSQPYEQYF; CDR3nt: TGTGCCAGCAGCTCCCAACCCTACGAGCAGTACTTC
abundance: .; d_gene: .; j_gene: TRBJ2-5; v_gene: TRBV27; CDR3aa: CASRMRGETQYF; CDR3nt: TGTGCCAGCAGGATGAGAGGAGAGACCCAGTACTTC
abundance: few; d_gene: .; j_gene: TRBJ1-2; v_gene: TRBV7-2; CDR3aa: CASSFRQPNYGYTF; CDR3nt: TGTGCCAGCAGCTTTAGACAGCCTAACTATGGCTACACCTTC
abundance: .; d_gene: .; j_gene: TRBJ2-7; v_gene: TRBV2; CDR3aa: CASKKEVDSASYEQYF; CDR3nt: TGTGCCAGCAAGAAGGAGGTAGATTCCGCCTCCTACGAGCAGTACTTC
abundance: .; d_gene: .; j_gene: TRBJ1-5; v_gene: TRBV12-3/TRBV12-4; CDR3aa: CASSSLETDQPQHF; CDR3nt: TGTGCCAGCAGCTCCCTCGAGACCGATCAGCCCCAGCATTTT
abundance: few; d_gene: .; j_gene: TRBJ2-2; v_gene: TRBV28; CDR3aa: CASSSHGELFF; CDR3nt: TGTGCCAGCAGTTCTCACGGGGAGCTGTTTTTT
abundance: .; d_gene: TRBD2; j_gene: TRBJ2-3; v_gene: TRBV9; CDR3aa: CASSPGTSGVTQYF; CDR3nt: TGTGCCAGCAGCCCGGGGACTAGCGGGGTTACGCAGTATTTT
abundance: few; d_gene: .; j_gene: TRBJ2-7; v_gene: TRBV7-8; CDR3aa: CASSSVVSVGSYEQYF; CDR3nt: TGTGCCAGCAGCTCAGTCGTCTCGGTAGGCTCCTACGAGCAGTACTTC
abundance: few; d_gene: .; j_gene: TRBJ2-5; v_gene: TRBV29-1; CDR3aa: CSGLWREETQYF; CDR3nt: TGCAGCGGTCTATGGAGGGAAGAGACCCAGTACTTC
abundance: few; d_gene: .; j_gene: TRBJ2-2; v_gene: TRBV5-1; CDR3aa: CASSFGGHNSGELFF; CDR3nt: TGCGCCAGCAGCTTCGGAGGGCACAATTCCGGGGAGCTGTTTTTT
abundance: few; d_gene: .; j_gene: TRBJ1-2; v_gene: TRBV29-1; CDR3aa: CSADSGNGYTF; CDR3nt: TGCAGCGCGGACAGCGGGAATGGCTACACCTTC
abundance: many; d_gene: .; j_gene: TRBJ1-1; v_gene: TRBV24-1; CDR3aa: CATSVPGGTEAFF; CDR3nt: TGTGCCACCAGTGTTCCCGGGGGGACTGAAGCTTTCTTT
abundance: .; d_gene: .; j_gene: TRBJ1-5; v_gene: TRBV27; CDR3aa: CASSSGRGNQPQHF; CDR3nt: TGTGCCAGCAGTTCAGGACGCGGCAATCAGCCCCAGCATTTT
abundance: few; d_gene: .; j_gene: TRBJ2-7; v_gene: TRBV7-2; CDR3aa: CASSITTGEQYF; CDR3nt: TGTGCCAGCAGCATAACGACAGGCGAGCAGTACTTC
abundance: few; d_gene: TRBD2; j_gene: TRBJ2-5; v_gene: TRBV12-3/TRBV12-4; CDR3aa: CASSPGLAPNPRTQYF; CDR3nt: TGTGCCAGCAGCCCCGGACTAGCGCCCAATCCGAGAACCCAGTACTTC
abundance: .; d_gene: TRBD2; j_gene: TRBJ2-5; v_gene: TRBV5-1; CDR3aa: CASSLSPSGVYQETQYF; CDR3nt: TGCGCCAGCAGCTTGTCCCCTAGCGGGGTGTACCAAGAGACCCAGTACTTC
abundance: once; d_gene: .; j_gene: TRBJ1-1; v_gene: TRBV20-1; CDR3aa: CSAGRGGMNTEAFF; CDR3nt: TGCAGTGCTGGTCGGGGTGGAATGAACACTGAAGCTTTCTTT
abundance: .; d_gene: .; j_gene: TRBJ1-5; v_gene: TRBV27; CDR3aa: CASSANQGNQPQHF; CDR3nt: TGTGCCAGCAGTGCTAATCAGGGGAATCAGCCCCAGCATTTT
abundance: few; d_gene: TRBD1; j_gene: TRBJ1-2; v_gene: TRBV7-2; CDR3aa: CASRQGVGYTF; CDR3nt: TGTGCCAGCCGACAGGGGGTCGGCTACACCTTC
abundance: .; d_gene: TRBD2; j_gene: TRBJ2-2; v_gene: TRBV7-9; CDR3aa: CASSPRTSGSIGELFF; CDR3nt: TGTGCCAGCAGCCCCAGGACTAGCGGGAGTATCGGGGAGCTGTTTTTT
abundance: .; d_gene: .; j_gene: TRBJ2-7; v_gene: TRBV10-3; CDR3aa: CAISAQDEQYF; CDR3nt: TGTGCCATCAGTGCACAAGACGAGCAGTACTTC
abundance: few; d_gene: .; j_gene: TRBJ1-1; v_gene: TRBV29-1; CDR3aa: CSVVEASMNTEAFF; CDR3nt: TGCAGCGTTGTTGAGGCCAGCATGAACACTGAAGCTTTCTTT
abundance: few; d_gene: .; j_gene: TRBJ1-2; v_gene: TRBV20-1; CDR3aa: CSAPRDRGDYGYTF; CDR3nt: TGCAGTGCTCCCCGGGACCGGGGAGACTATGGCTACACCTTC
abundance: few; d_gene: .; j_gene: TRBJ1-4; v_gene: TRBV4-1; CDR3aa: CASSPSGRTNEKLFF; CDR3nt: TGCGCCAGCAGCCCCTCAGGGAGGACTAATGAAAAACTGTTTTTT
abundance: few; d_gene: TRBD1; j_gene: TRBJ2-3; v_gene: TRBV29-1; CDR3aa: CSVGSGTASTDTQYF; CDR3nt: TGCAGCGTCGGCTCCGGGACAGCTAGCACAGATACGCAGTATTTT
abundance: few; d_gene: TRBD2; j_gene: TRBJ2-1; v_gene: TRBV5-6; CDR3aa: CASSKITSGSTNEQFF; CDR3nt: TGTGCCAGCAGCAAGATTACTAGCGGATCCACCAATGAGCAGTTCTTC
abundance: .; d_gene: TRBD2; j_gene: TRBJ2-7; v_gene: TRBV29-1; CDR3aa: CSGGGRRTYEQYF; CDR3nt: TGCAGCGGGGGGGGTCGGAGGACCTACGAGCAGTACTTC
abundance: .; d_gene: TRBD1; j_gene: TRBJ2-7; v_gene: TRBV24-1; CDR3aa: CATSDRGTGRYEQYF; CDR3nt: TGTGCCACCAGTGATAGGGGGACAGGGAGGTACGAGCAGTACTTC
abundance: few; d_gene: .; j_gene: TRBJ2-1; v_gene: TRBV6-6; CDR3aa: CASTGTGQGMLNEQFF; CDR3nt: TGTGCCAGCACCGGCACGGGGCAGGGGATGCTCAATGAGCAGTTCTTC
abundance: .; d_gene: TRBD2; j_gene: TRBJ2-1; v_gene: TRBV5-1; CDR3aa: CASSLELAGWENEQFF; CDR3nt: TGCGCCAGCAGCTTGGAGCTAGCGGGATGGGAGAATGAGCAGTTCTTC
abundance: few; d_gene: .; j_gene: TRBJ2-7; v_gene: TRBV21-1; CDR3aa: CASSKVTGPYEQYF; CDR3nt: TGTGCCAGCAGCAAAGTTACAGGACCGTACGAGCAGTACTTC
abundance: .; d_gene: TRBD1; j_gene: TRBJ2-7; v_gene: TRBV20-1; CDR3aa: CSARESRQGAYEQYF; CDR3nt: TGCAGTGCTAGAGAGTCCCGACAGGGGGCCTACGAGCAGTACTTC
abundance: few; d_gene: TRBD2; j_gene: TRBJ2-4; v_gene: TRBV5-5; CDR3aa: CASSQDGLAGTNIQYF; CDR3nt: TGTGCCAGCAGCCAGGATGGACTAGCGGGAACAAACATTCAGTACTTC
abundance: .; d_gene: TRBD1; j_gene: TRBJ1-2; v_gene: TRBV10-3; CDR3aa: CAISEETGYNGYTF; CDR3nt: TGTGCCATCAGTGAGGAGACAGGGTACAATGGCTACACCTTC